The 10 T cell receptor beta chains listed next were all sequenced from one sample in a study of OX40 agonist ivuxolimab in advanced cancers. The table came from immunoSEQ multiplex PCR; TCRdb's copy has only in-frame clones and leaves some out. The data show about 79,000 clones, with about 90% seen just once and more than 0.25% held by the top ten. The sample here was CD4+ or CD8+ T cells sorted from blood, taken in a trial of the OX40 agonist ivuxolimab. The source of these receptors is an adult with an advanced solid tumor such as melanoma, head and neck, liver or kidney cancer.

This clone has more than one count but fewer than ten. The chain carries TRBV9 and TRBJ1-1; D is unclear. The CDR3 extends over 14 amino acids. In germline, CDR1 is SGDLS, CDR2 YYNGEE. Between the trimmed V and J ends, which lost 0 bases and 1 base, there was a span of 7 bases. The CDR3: CASSVVDWNTEAFF. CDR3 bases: TGTGCCAGCAGCGTAGTCGACTGGAACACTGAAGCTTTCTTT.

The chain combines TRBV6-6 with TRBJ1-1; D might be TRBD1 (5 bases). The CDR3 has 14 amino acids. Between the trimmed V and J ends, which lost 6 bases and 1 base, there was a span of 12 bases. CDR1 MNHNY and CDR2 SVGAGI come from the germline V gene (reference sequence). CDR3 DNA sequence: TGTGCCAGCAGGGCGGGAGGACAGAACACTGAAGCTTTCTTT. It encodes CASRAGGQNTEAFF.

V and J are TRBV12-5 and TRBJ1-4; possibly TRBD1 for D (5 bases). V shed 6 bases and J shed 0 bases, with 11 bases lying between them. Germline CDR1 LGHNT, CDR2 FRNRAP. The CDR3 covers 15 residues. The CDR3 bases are TGTGCTAGTGGCCTTAGGGGACCAACTAATGAAAAACTGTTTTTT. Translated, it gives CASGLRGPTNEKLFF.

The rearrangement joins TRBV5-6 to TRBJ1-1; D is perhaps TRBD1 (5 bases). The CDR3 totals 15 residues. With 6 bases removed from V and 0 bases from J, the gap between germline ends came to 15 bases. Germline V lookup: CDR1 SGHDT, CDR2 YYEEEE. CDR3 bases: TGTGCCAGCAAGGGGCCAGAGGGAGTGAACACTGAAGCTTTCTTT. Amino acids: CASKGPEGVNTEAFF.

The CDR3 loop is CASSIVGRGTSQETQYF. The CDR3 bases are TGTGCCAGTAGTATAGTCGGCCGGGGGACTAGTCAAGAGACCCAGTACTTC. The chain couples TRBV19 to TRBJ2-5, with 8 nucleotides matching TRBD2. Germline loops: CDR1 LNHDA, CDR2 SQIVND (reference sequence). There are 17 residues in the CDR3. The trim removed 1 base at V and 2 bases at J, leaving 9 bases unmatched.

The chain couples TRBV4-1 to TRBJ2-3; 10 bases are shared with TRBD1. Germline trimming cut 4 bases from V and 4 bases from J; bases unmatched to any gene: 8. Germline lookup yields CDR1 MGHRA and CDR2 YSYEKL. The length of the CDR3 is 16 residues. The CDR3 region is CASSPSPGTGADTQYF. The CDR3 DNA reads TGCGCCAGCAGCCCAAGCCCTGGGACAGGGGCAGATACGCAGTATTTT.

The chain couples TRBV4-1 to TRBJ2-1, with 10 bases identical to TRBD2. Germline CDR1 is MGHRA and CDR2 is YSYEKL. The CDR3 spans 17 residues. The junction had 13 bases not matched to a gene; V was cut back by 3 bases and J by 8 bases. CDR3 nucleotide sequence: TGCGCCAGCAGCCACCTGAGGGGCCAGCGGGGGGGATATGAGCAGTTCTTC. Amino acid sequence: CASSHLRGQRGGYEQFF.

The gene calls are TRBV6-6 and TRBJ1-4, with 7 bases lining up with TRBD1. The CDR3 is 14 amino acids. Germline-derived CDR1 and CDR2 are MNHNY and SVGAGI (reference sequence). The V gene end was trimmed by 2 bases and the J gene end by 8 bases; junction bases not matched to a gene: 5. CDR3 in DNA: TGTGCCAGCAGTTACGACAGGGTGGTAGAAAAACTGTTTTTT. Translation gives CASSYDRVVEKLFF.

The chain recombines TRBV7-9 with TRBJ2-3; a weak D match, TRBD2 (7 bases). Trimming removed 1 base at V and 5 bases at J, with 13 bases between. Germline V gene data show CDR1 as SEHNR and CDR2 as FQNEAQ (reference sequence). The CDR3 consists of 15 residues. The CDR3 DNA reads TGTGCCAGCAGCTTAGAACGGGGGGCCATAGATACGCAGTATTTT. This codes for CASSLERGAIDTQYF.

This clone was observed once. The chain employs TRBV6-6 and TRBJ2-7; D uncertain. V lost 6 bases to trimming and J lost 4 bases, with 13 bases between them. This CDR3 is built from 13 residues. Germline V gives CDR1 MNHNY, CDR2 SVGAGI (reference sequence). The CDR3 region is CASSLGAIYEQYV. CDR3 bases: TGTGCCAGCAGCCTGGGCGCTATATACGAGCAGTACGTC.